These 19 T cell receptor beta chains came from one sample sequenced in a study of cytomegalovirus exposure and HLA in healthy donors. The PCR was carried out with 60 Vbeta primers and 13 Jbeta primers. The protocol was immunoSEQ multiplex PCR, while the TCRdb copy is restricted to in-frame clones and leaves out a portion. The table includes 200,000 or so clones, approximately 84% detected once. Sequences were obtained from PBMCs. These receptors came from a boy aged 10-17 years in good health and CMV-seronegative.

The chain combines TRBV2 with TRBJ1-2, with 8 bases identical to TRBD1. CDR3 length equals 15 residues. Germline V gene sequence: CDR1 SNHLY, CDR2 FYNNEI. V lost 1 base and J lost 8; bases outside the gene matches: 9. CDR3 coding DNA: TGTGCCAGCAGTGAAGGTTGGACAGGGTTCATCGGCTACACCTTC. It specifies CASSEGWTGFIGYTF. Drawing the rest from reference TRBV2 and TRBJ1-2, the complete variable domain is EPEVTQTPSHQVTQMGQEVILRCVPISNHLYFYWYRQILGQKVEFLVSFYNNEISEKSEIFDDQFSVERPDGSNFTLKIRSTKLEDSAMYFCASSEGWTGFIGYTFGSGTRLTVV.

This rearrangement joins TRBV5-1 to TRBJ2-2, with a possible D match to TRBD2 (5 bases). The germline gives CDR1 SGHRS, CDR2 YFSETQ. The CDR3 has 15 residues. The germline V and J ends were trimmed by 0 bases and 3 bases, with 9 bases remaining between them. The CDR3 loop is CASSLGRYDTGELFF. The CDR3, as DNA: TGCGCCAGCAGCTTGGGGAGGTACGACACCGGGGAGCTGTTTTTT.

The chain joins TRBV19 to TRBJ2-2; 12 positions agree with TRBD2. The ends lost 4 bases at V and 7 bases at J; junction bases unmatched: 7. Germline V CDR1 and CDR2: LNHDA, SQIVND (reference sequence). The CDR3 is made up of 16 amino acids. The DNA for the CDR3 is TGTGCCAGTAGTACTCTAGCGGGAGGGCCGGGCGGGGAGCTGTTTTTT. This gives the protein CASSTLAGGPGGELFF. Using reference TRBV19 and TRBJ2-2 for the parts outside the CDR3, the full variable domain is DGGITQSPKYLFRKEGQNVTLSCEQNLNHDAMYWYRQDPGQGLRLIYYSQIVNDFQKGDIAEGYSVSREKKESFPLTVTSAQKNPTAFYLCASSTLAGGPGGELFFGEGSRLTVL.

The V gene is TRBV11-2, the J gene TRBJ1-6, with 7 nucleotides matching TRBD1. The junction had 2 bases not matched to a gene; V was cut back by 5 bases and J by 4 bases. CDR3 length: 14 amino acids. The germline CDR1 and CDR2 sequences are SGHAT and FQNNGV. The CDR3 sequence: CASSQGQYNSPLHF. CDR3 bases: TGTGCCAGCAGCCAGGGACAGTATAATTCACCCCTCCACTTT.

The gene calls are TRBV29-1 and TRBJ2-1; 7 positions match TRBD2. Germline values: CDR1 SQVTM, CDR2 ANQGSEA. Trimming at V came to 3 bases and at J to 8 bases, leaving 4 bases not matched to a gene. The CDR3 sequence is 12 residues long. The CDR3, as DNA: TGCAGCGTTGACCGGGGGGTGCATGAGCAGTTCTTC. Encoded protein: CSVDRGVHEQFF.

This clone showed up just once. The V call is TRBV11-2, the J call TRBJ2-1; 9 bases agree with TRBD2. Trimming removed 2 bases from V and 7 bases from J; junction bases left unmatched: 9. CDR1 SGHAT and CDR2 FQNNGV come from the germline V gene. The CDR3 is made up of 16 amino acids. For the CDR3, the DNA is TGTGCCAGCAGCTTAATTGGGACTAGCTTGAAGAATGAGCAGTTCTTC. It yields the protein CASSLIGTSLKNEQFF.

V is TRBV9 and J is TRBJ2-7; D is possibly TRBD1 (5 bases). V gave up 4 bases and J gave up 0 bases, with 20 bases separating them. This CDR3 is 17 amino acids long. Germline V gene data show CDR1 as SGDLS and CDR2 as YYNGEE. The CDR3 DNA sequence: TGTGCCAGCAGCAGGGCCTTTTCACAGGATCTCTCCTACGAGCAGTACTTC. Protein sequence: CASSRAFSQDLSYEQYF.

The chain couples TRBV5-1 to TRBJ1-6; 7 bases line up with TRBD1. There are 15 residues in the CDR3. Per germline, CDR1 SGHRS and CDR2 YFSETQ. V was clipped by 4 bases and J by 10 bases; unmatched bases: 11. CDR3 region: CASSLQGVLGSPLHF. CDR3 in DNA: TGCGCCAGCAGCCTCCAGGGGGTTCTAGGGTCACCCCTCCACTTT.

CDR3 amino acids: CASSQPGATNEKLFF. The CDR3 DNA reads TGCGCCAGCAGCCAACCAGGTGCAACTAATGAAAAACTGTTTTTT. The gene calls are TRBV4-1 and TRBJ1-4; D is undetermined. The CDR3 consists of 15 residues. Per germline, CDR1 MGHRA and CDR2 YSYEKL. V was pared by 2 bases and J by 0 bases, with 7 bases between.

The CDR3: CATSRARGQGYEQYF. The DNA for the CDR3 is TGTGCCACCAGCAGGGCCCGAGGACAGGGATACGAGCAGTACTTC. The V gene is TRBV15, the J gene TRBJ2-7; 8 bases fit TRBD1. CDR1 and CDR2 (germline): LNHNV, YYDKDF (reference sequence). After removal of 3 bases from V and 4 bases from J, the junction contained 8 bases not matched to a gene. The CDR3 loop spans 15 amino acids.

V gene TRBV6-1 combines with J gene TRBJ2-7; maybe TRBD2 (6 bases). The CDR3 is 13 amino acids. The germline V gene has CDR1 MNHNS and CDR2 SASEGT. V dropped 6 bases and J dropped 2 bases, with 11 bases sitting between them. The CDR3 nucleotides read TGTGCCAGCAGCCCCCGGGAGACCTACGAGCAGTACTTC. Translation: CASSPRETYEQYF.

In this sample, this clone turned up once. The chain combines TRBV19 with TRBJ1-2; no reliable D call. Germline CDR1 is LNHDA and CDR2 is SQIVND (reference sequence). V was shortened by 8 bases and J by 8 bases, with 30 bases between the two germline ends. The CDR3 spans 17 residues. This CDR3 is CASRPPMGRLGDKGYTF. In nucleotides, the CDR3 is TGTGCCAGTCGGCCTCCAATGGGCCGCCTTGGTGATAAGGGCTACACCTTC.

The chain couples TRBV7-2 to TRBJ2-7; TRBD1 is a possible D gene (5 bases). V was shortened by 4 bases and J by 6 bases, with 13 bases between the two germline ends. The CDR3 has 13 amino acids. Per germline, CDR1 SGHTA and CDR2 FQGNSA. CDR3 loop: CASSSIQGGEQYF. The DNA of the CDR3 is TGTGCCAGCAGCTCCATTCAGGGCGGCGAGCAGTACTTC.

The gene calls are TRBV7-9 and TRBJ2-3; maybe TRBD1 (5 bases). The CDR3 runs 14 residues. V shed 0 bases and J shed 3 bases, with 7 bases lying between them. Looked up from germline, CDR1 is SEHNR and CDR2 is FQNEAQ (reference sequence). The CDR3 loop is CASSLAGATDTQYF. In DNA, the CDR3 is TGTGCCAGCAGCTTAGCAGGGGCGACAGATACGCAGTATTTT.

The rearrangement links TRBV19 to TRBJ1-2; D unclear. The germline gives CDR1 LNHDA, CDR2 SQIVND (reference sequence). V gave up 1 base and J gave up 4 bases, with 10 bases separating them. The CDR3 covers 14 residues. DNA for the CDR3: TGTGCCAGTAGTATAGTCGGAGGACCCTATGGCTACACCTTC. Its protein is CASSIVGGPYGYTF.

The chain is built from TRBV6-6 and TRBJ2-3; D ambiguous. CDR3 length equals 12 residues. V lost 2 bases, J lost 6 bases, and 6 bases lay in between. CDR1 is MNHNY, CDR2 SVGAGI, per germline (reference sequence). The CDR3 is CASSYVRDTQYF. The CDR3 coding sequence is TGTGCCAGCAGTTACGTGCGGGATACGCAGTATTTT.

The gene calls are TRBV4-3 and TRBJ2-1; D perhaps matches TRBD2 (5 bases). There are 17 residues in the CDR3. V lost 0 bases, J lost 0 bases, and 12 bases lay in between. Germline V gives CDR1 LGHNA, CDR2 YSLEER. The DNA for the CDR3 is TGCGCCAGCAGCCAAGACCCACGAGGGAGCTCCTACAATGAGCAGTTCTTC. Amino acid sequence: CASSQDPRGSSYNEQFF.

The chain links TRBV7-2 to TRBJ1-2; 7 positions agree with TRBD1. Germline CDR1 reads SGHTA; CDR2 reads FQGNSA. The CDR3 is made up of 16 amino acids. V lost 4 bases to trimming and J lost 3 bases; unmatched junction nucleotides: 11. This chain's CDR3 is CASSSHPWTGDYGYTF. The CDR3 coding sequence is TGTGCCAGCAGCTCCCACCCTTGGACAGGCGACTATGGCTACACCTTC.

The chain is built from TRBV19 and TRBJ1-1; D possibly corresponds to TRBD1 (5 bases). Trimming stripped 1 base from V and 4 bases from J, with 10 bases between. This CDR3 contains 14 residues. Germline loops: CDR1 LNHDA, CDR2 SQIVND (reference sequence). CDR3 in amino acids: CASSIGLDSTEAFF. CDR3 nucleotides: TGTGCCAGTAGTATAGGGCTCGACAGCACTGAAGCTTTCTTT. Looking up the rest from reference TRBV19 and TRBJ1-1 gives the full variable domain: DGGITQSPKYLFRKEGQNVTLSCEQNLNHDAMYWYRQDPGQGLRLIYYSQIVNDFQKGDIAEGYSVSREKKESFPLTVTSAQKNPTAFYLCASSIGLDSTEAFFGQGTRLTVV.